These 31 T cell receptor beta chains share one sample of origin, sequenced in a study of T cell responses to AZD1222 COVID-19 vaccine. Some clones are missing from TCRdb's copy, which holds only in-frame ones; the method was immunoSEQ multiplex PCR. The table lists about 120,000 clones, over 80% of them singletons, with about 5% in the top ten. Specimen: peripheral blood, collected on day 0 of AZD1222 vaccination. These receptor sequences come from an adult in good health.

This clone was seen a single time. The gene calls are TRBV7-9 and TRBJ2-3; D remains ambiguous. The CDR3 covers 16 residues. Germline-derived CDR1 and CDR2 are SEHNR and FQNEAQ (reference sequence). With 5 bases removed from V and 0 bases from J, the gap between germline ends came to 15 bases. CDR3 DNA: TGTGCCAGCAGCAATCTACCGGGTCTCAGCACAGATACGCAGTATTTT. Amino acids: CASSNLPGLSTDTQYF.

CDR3: CASSYSLGRDYGYTF. DNA of the CDR3: TGTGCCAGCAGTTACTCTTTAGGGAGAGACTATGGCTACACCTTC. V is TRBV6-5 and J is TRBJ1-2; D gene uncertain. Trimming took 0 bases from V and 3 from J, leaving 11 bases between them. Germline V gene data show CDR1 as MNHEY and CDR2 as SVGAGI. CDR3 length: 15 residues.

V gene TRBV6-5 combines with J gene TRBJ2-3; 9 bases fit TRBD1. The CDR3 has 14 amino acids. From germline, CDR1 is MNHEY and CDR2 SVGAGI. Trimming at V came to 7 bases and at J to 6 bases, leaving 8 bases not matched to a gene. The DNA of the CDR3 is TGTGCCAGCATTAAACAGGGGGCTGGTGATACGCAGTATTTT. Translation gives CASIKQGAGDTQYF.

V gene TRBV9 combines with J gene TRBJ2-2; no reliable D call. The CDR3 extends over 16 amino acids. Looked up from germline, CDR1 is SGDLS and CDR2 is YYNGEE. The V end was cut by 2 bases, the J end by 2 bases, with 13 bases between. CDR3 in DNA: TGTGCCAGCAGCGTTAGTTGGGCGGTTAACACCGGGGAGCTGTTTTTT. It specifies CASSVSWAVNTGELFF.

CDR3 nucleotides: TGTGCCAGCAGCCAAGACAGGGGCCGAACCCGCGAGCAGTACTTC. As protein: CASSQDRGRTREQYF. The chain recombines TRBV3-1 (or the pseudogene TRBV3-2) with TRBJ2-7; D perhaps matches TRBD1 (6 bases). The CDR3 has 15 amino acids. V gave up 0 bases and J gave up 6 bases, with 15 bases separating them. Germline V gene sequence: CDR1 LGHDT, CDR2 YNNKEL (reference sequence).

A single count supports this clone. This sequence joins TRBV6-1 and TRBJ1-2; no clear D. Trimming cost V 0 bases and J 8 bases, with 16 bases left between them. Per germline, CDR1 MNHNS and CDR2 SASEGT. The CDR3 is made up of 15 amino acids. The CDR3: CASSEAPLEGYGYTF. As DNA, the CDR3 is TGTGCCAGCAGTGAAGCGCCATTGGAGGGTTACGGCTACACCTTC.

The sample holds one count of this clone. CDR3 sequence (DNA): TGTGCCAGTAACGAACAGACCTCTGGACCCCTCCACTTT. Protein product: CASNEQTSGPLHF. V gene TRBV19 combines with J gene TRBJ1-6; D is unresolved. Trimming shortened V by 7 bases and J by 12 bases, and 16 bases separated the two germline ends. CDR3 size: 13 residues. Germline loops: CDR1 LNHDA, CDR2 SQIVND (reference sequence).

V and J are TRBV6-2 or TRBV6-3 and TRBJ1-2, with D tentatively TRBD1 (6 bases). Germline assignment: CDR1 MNHEY and CDR2 SVGEGT. Trimming removed 4 bases at V and 8 bases at J, with 23 bases between. The CDR3 runs to 16 residues. The CDR3 DNA follows: TGTGCCAGCAGTTTCAACCCGGACAGCGGTATTTGGGGCTACACCTTC. This codes for CASSFNPDSGIWGYTF.

The J gene is TRBJ2-7, the V gene TRBV27; tentative D call: TRBD2 (5 bases). There are 13 residues in the CDR3. Trimming left V 4 bases short and J 3 bases short, with 10 bases between. Germline V gene data show CDR1 as MNHEY and CDR2 as SMNVEV (reference sequence). CDR3 in DNA: TGTGCCAGCAGTTCGAGGGCGAGCTACGAGCAGTACTTC. It specifies CASSSRASYEQYF.

In DNA, the CDR3 is TGTGCCTGGAGTGTACTGGCTTTTGGAAGGGGGGCTTTCTTT. Translation gives CAWSVLAFGRGAFF. The gene calls are TRBV30 and TRBJ1-1, with a tentative D call TRBD1 (6 bases). The V gene lost 0 bases and the J gene lost 11 bases, with 19 bases spanning the gap. CDR1 and CDR2 from the germline V gene are GTSNPN and SVGIG (reference sequence). This CDR3 has 14 residues.

The V call is TRBV19, the J call TRBJ2-1; TRBD2 aligns across 7 bases. The V segment lost 6 bases and the J segment 3 bases; nucleotides outside the gene matches: 8. Looked up from germline, CDR1 is LNHDA and CDR2 is SQIVND (reference sequence). This CDR3 has 15 residues. The CDR3 nucleotides read TGTGCCAGTAGCAACTGGGGGGAGGGCTACAATGAGCAGTTCTTC. Residues: CASSNWGEGYNEQFF. The whole variable domain, filled in from reference TRBV19 and TRBJ2-1, reads DGGITQSPKYLFRKEGQNVTLSCEQNLNHDAMYWYRQDPGQGLRLIYYSQIVNDFQKGDIAEGYSVSREKKESFPLTVTSAQKNPTAFYLCASSNWGEGYNEQFFGPGTRLTVL.

This clone was detected once. J is TRBJ2-3 and V is TRBV5-1, with TRBD1 matching 9 bases. Germline CDR1 SGHRS, CDR2 YFSETQ. The CDR3 contains 17 residues. Unmatched junction bases numbered 10, after V lost 4 bases and J lost 1 base. CDR3 coding DNA: TGCGCCAGCAGCGGGGGGACAGGGAGGTCTGGCACAGATACGCAGTATTTT. This sequence encodes CASSGGTGRSGTDTQYF.

This rearrangement joins TRBV27 to TRBJ1-5, with D perhaps matching TRBD1 (6 bases). This CDR3 is built from 14 residues. Trimming removed 6 bases at V and 4 bases at J, with 13 bases between. Germline loops: CDR1 MNHEY, CDR2 SMNVEV (reference sequence). This CDR3 reads CASSPRQVNQPQHF. The CDR3 DNA sequence: TGTGCCAGCAGCCCCAGACAGGTTAATCAGCCCCAGCATTTT.

The chain links TRBV28 to TRBJ2-5; TRBD1 matches 9 bases. J lost 5 bases, V lost 3 bases, and 10 bases had no gene match. Germline loops: CDR1 MDHEN, CDR2 SYDVKM. The CDR3 loop spans 16 amino acids. The CDR3 coding sequence is TGTGCCAGCAGTTTGCGCCGGGACAGGGCTCGGGAGACCCAGTACTTC. Translating it yields CASSLRRDRARETQYF.

This clone was counted only a few times. This rearrangement joins TRBV3-1 (or the pseudogene TRBV3-2) to TRBJ2-7; D is possibly TRBD2 (5 bases). V was pared by 4 bases and J by 3 bases, with 10 bases between. This CDR3 has 13 residues. Germline V CDR1 and CDR2: LGHDT, YNNKEL (reference sequence). The CDR3, as DNA: TGTGCCAGCAGCCTCGGGGTCGGCTACGAGCAGTACTTC. Protein: CASSLGVGYEQYF.

The rearrangement joins TRBV2 to TRBJ2-6; 9 nucleotides align to TRBD1. This CDR3 is built from 22 residues. Germline loops: CDR1 SNHLY, CDR2 FYNNEI. V gave up 5 bases and J gave up 0 bases; unmatched junction bases: 20. CDR3 sequence reads: CASSSLRDRDPERPSGANVLTF. The DNA of the CDR3 is TGTGCCAGCAGTTCTCTCCGGGACAGGGACCCAGAAAGACCCTCTGGGGCCAACGTCCTGACTTTC.

This CDR3 reads CASTEVGSEAFF. The CDR3 DNA sequence: TGTGCCAGCACCGAGGTGGGGTCTGAAGCTTTCTTT. The J gene is TRBJ1-1, the V gene TRBV2; no firm D call. This CDR3 has 12 residues. Germline assignment: CDR1 SNHLY and CDR2 FYNNEI. With 7 bases removed from V and 6 bases from J, the gap between germline ends came to 12 bases.

The rearrangement links TRBV7-8 to TRBJ2-7; 7 bases line up with TRBD2. Germline-derived CDR1 and CDR2 are SGHVS and FQNEAQ. V lost 3 bases to trimming and J lost 5 bases; unmatched junction nucleotides: 16. CDR3 length: 17 amino acids. CDR3 nucleotide sequence: TGTGCCAGCAGCTTTTTCCCTATGGGAGGGGCCACGAACGAGCAGTACTTC. It encodes CASSFFPMGGATNEQYF.

The chain uses TRBV30 and TRBJ2-7, with D uncertain. The length of the CDR3 is 11 residues. The ends were cut back, 6 bases at V and 2 bases at J, with 8 bases in the middle. Germline CDR1 and CDR2: GTSNPN and SVGIG (reference sequence). The CDR3 DNA reads as TGTGCCTGTCGAGGACCCTACGAGCAGTACTTC. Protein: CACRGPYEQYF.

The V and J genes are TRBV6-5 and TRBJ1-2; 8 nucleotides agree with TRBD1. The CDR3 length is 15 residues. J gave up 4 bases and V 7 bases, and 11 bases lay outside the gene matches. Germline CDR1 is MNHEY and CDR2 is SVGAGI. CDR3 bases: TGTGCCAGCACCCCTCCGCAGGGGGCCGGCTATGGCTACACCTTC. Translation: CASTPPQGAGYGYTF.

The J gene is TRBJ1-1, the V gene TRBV6-5, with a possible D match to TRBD1 (5 bases). The V gene's germline CDR1 is MNHEY and CDR2 SVGAGI. V was cut by 6 bases and J by 4 bases, with 15 bases left in between. The CDR3 spans 14 residues. In nucleotides, the CDR3 is TGTGCCAGCAGCTGGGGGGAGTCCAGCACTGAAGCTTTCTTT. As protein: CASSWGESSTEAFF.

Notes on this clone: One end of the junction varies from germline; a read error may be responsible. The V and J genes are TRBV29-1 and TRBJ1-2; D gene uncertain. CDR1 is SQVTM, CDR2 ANQGSEA, per germline. The CDR3 is 8 amino acids. CDR3 residues: CSAGGSHF. CDR3 DNA: TGCAGCGCTGGAGGTTCACACTTC. Complete variable domain (other parts from reference TRBV29-1 and TRBJ1-2): SAVISQKPSRDICQRGTSLTIQCQVDSQVTMMFWYRQQPGQSLTLIATANQGSEATYESGFVIDKFPISRPNLTFSTLTVSNMSPEDSSIYLCSAGGSHFGSGTRLTVV.

The V and J genes are TRBV7-8 and TRBJ2-3, with 16 bases matching TRBD2. This CDR3 is built from 18 residues. Germline V gene sequence: CDR1 SGHVS, CDR2 FQNEAQ. With V trimmed by 2 bases and J by 4 bases, 6 bases remained unmatched. The DNA of the CDR3 is TGTGCCAGCAGCTTAAGAGAAGGGACTAGCGGGAGGGCAGATACGCAGTATTTT. It is translated as CASSLREGTSGRADTQYF. The complete variable domain, with remaining parts taken from reference TRBV7-8 and TRBJ2-3, reads GAGVSQSPRYKVAKRGQDVALRCDPISGHVSLFWYQQALGQGPEFLTYFQNEAQLDKSGLPSDRFFAERPEGSVSTLKIQRTQQEDSAVYLCASSLREGTSGRADTQYFGPGTRLTVL.

The chain couples TRBV13 to TRBJ1-2; tentative D call: TRBD1 (5 bases). Per germline, CDR1 PRHDT and CDR2 FYEKMQ (reference sequence). The CDR3 length is 15 residues. The V and J ends lost 4 bases and 2 bases respectively, with 14 bases between them. This chain's CDR3 is CASSSMGWGNYGYTF. The CDR3 DNA reads TGTGCCAGCAGCTCTATGGGCTGGGGGAACTATGGCTACACCTTC.

This chain joins TRBV5-6 and TRBJ2-2; 14 positions match TRBD2. After removal of 4 bases from V and 4 bases from J, the junction contained 6 bases not matched to a gene. The CDR3 has 17 residues. Germline CDR1 SGHDT, CDR2 YYEEEE. For the CDR3, the DNA is TGTGCCAGCAGCCGACTAGCGGGAGGGTTTGGCACCGGGGAGCTGTTTTTT. Protein sequence: CASSRLAGGFGTGELFF. Combining the CDR3 with reference TRBV5-6 and TRBJ2-2 gives the whole variable domain DAGVTQSPTHLIKTRGQQVTLRCSPKSGHDTVSWYQQALGQGPQFIFQYYEEEERQRGNFPDRFSGHQFPNYSSELNVNALLLGDSALYLCASSRLAGGFGTGELFFGEGSRLTVL.

The chain uses TRBV5-1 and TRBJ2-7; 8 nucleotides match TRBD1. Germline V lookup: CDR1 SGHRS, CDR2 YFSETQ. The ends lost 4 bases at V and 6 bases at J; junction bases unmatched: 12. The CDR3 totals 15 residues. The CDR3 is CASSPLTGESGEQYF. The CDR3 region has the DNA TGCGCCAGCAGCCCGTTGACAGGGGAATCAGGCGAGCAGTACTTC. Filled out from reference TRBV5-1 and TRBJ2-7, the complete variable domain reads KAGVTQTPRYLIKTRGQQVTLSCSPISGHRSVSWYQQTPGQGLQFLFEYFSETQRNKGNFPGRFSGRQFSNSRSEMNVSTLELGDSALYLCASSPLTGESGEQYFGPGTRLTVT.

The rearrangement links TRBV5-4 to TRBJ1-5; weak D call: TRBD1 (6 bases). This CDR3 is built from 14 residues. The V end was cut by 4 bases, the J end by 6 bases, with 14 bases between. The germline V gene has CDR1 SGHNT and CDR2 YYREEE (reference sequence). CDR3 DNA sequence: TGTGCCAGCAGCCGGAGGGGGGAAGCTCAGCCCCAGCATTTT. Its protein product is CASSRRGEAQPQHF.

CDR3 protein: CASSEIARVWSSGNTIYF. The DNA for the CDR3 is TGTGCCAGCAGTGAGATCGCCCGGGTATGGAGCTCTGGAAACACCATATATTTT. The chain has TRBV6-1 and TRBJ1-3; no reliable D call. Germline V gene lookup returns CDR1 MNHNS and CDR2 SASEGT. CDR3 length: 18 amino acids. The V and J ends lost 3 bases and 0 bases respectively, with 18 bases between them.

As DNA, the CDR3 is TGTGCCAGAGTAGGGGCTAGCGGGAGGGCCCCAGCCTACGAGCAGTACTTC. Residues: CARVGASGRAPAYEQYF. The chain couples TRBV14 to TRBJ2-7, with TRBD2 matching 12 bases. The germline CDR1 and CDR2 sequences are SGHDN and FVKESK. Germline trimming cut 9 bases from V and 2 bases from J; bases unmatched to any gene: 14. This CDR3 contains 17 residues. The variable domain in full, completed from reference TRBV14 and TRBJ2-7, reads EAGVTQFPSHSVIEKGQTVTLRCDPISGHDNLYWYRRVMGKEIKFLLHFVKESKQDESGMPNNRFLAERTGGTYSTLKVQPAELEDSGVYFCARVGASGRAPAYEQYFGPGTRLTVT.

In its sample, this clone was seen a few times. The genes are TRBV6-5 and TRBJ2-3, with a tentative D call TRBD1 (6 bases). This CDR3 is built from 14 residues. The V gene lost 9 bases and the J gene lost 0 bases, with 13 bases spanning the gap. Germline V gives CDR1 MNHEY, CDR2 SVGAGI. CDR3 amino acids: CASPGTKSTDTQYF. CDR3 DNA: TGTGCCAGTCCCGGGACAAAGAGCACAGATACGCAGTATTTT.

The J gene is TRBJ2-5, the V gene TRBV7-2; TRBD2 matches 10 bases. With 5 bases clipped from V and 7 bases from J, the junction kept 10 bases outside the gene matches. This CDR3 is built from 15 residues. CDR1 is SGHTA, CDR2 FQGNSA, per germline. CDR3 protein: CASSPRLAGAGTQYF. Here the CDR3 DNA reads TGTGCCAGCAGCCCCCGGCTAGCGGGGGCAGGGACCCAGTACTTC.